This T cell receptor beta chain is from a study of cytomegalovirus exposure and HLA in healthy donors. Overall study context: The use of the same platform for the 120 or so validation repertoires and the 600 to 700 first-cohort repertoires was reported by a later analysis.

Separation from the roughly 700-subject first cohort characterized the roughly 130-subject validation cohort, to which the donors belonged. Findings of the study overall: In the 120 or so validation repertoires, under 95% of cluster scores exceeded 0, per a later analysis. Specificity of a few CMV-associated chains for CMV antigens was verified in vitro.

Measured with immunoSEQ multiplex PCR; TCRdb has only the in-frame clones, and not every one. The repertoire holds fewer than 200,000 clones, with around 85% as singletons. As concerns this clone: Its cognate antigen is unknown.

Trimming pared 0 bases from V and 4 bases from J, leaving 10 bases between. The CDR3 has 16 amino acids. Germline V lookup: CDR1 MGHDK, CDR2 SYGVNS. Source material: PBMCs. The V gene is TRBV25-1, the J gene TRBJ1-6; D is unresolved. The receptor's source is a man aged 18 to 30 in good health and CMV-seropositive. The CDR3 coding sequence is TGTGCCAGCAGTGAATATGGTGGTCAGTATAATTCACCCCTCCACTTT. Its protein is CASSEYGGQYNSPLHF.